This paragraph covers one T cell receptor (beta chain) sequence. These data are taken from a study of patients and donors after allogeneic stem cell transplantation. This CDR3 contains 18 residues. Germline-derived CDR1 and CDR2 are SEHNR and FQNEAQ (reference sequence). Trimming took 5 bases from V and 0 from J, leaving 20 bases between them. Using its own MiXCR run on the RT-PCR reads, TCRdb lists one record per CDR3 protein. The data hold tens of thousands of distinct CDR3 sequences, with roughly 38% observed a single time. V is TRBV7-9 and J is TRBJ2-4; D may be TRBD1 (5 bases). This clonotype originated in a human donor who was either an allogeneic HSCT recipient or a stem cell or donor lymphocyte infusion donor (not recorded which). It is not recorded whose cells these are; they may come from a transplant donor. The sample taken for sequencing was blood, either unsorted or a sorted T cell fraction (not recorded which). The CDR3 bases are TGTGCCAGCAGCCCGGACACCCCTGACAGTATAGCCAAAAACATTCAGTACTTC. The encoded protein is CASSPDTPDSIAKNIQYF.